This T cell receptor beta chain originates from a study of blood T cell repertoires in COVID-19. Donors in Cohort 3 counted as recovered after two negative PCRs, clearance, or symptom resolution. Trimming pared 7 bases from V and 5 bases from J, leaving 23 bases between. This CDR3 has 16 residues. Germline V gene sequence: CDR1 MNHGY, CDR2 SAAAGT. Some clones are missing from TCRdb's copy, which holds only in-frame ones; the method was immunoSEQ multiplex PCR. The sample includes about 320,000 clones, around nine tenths of them seen just once. The sequence derives from a man aged 55 to 70 who had recovered from COVID-19. Source material: PBMCs or T cells enriched from blood (not recorded which). The genes are TRBV6-8 and TRBJ2-5; a weak D match, TRBD2 (6 bases). CDR3 loop: CASIQVRGDLGETQYF. Written as DNA, the CDR3 is TGTGCCAGCATACAGGTTCGCGGGGATTTAGGGGAGACCCAGTACTTC.